The present T cell receptor (beta chain) was sequenced within a study of CD8+ T cells in alopecia areata. The treatment was: oral pan-JAK inhibitor, 5-10 mg twice daily. cDNA reverse transcribed from extracted RNA served as the sequencing template. Repertoires were generated with immunoSEQ multiplex PCR, while TCRdb's copy carries only in-frame clones and drops some. The repertoire holds 150,000 to 200,000 clones, with roughly 50% as singletons. The sequence was obtained from a human donor with alopecia areata. The sample here was CD8+ T cells sorted from blood, taken at week 24, from a patient treated with tofacitinib.

Here the CDR3 reads CASSQATGEVNQPQHF. The CDR3 DNA sequence: TGCGCCAGCAGCCAAGCTACAGGGGAAGTCAATCAGCCCCAGCATTTT. The chain employs TRBV4-1 and TRBJ1-5, with 7 positions matching TRBD1. This CDR3 is built from 16 residues. The trim removed 1 base at V and 3 bases at J, leaving 6 bases unmatched. Per germline, CDR1 MGHRA and CDR2 YSYEKL.